This T cell receptor (beta chain) was identified during a study of cytomegalovirus exposure and HLA in healthy donors. The CDR3 is 13 residues long. Germline V gene sequence: CDR1 LNHDA, CDR2 SQIVND (reference sequence). Primers: 60 Vbeta forward and 13 Jbeta reverse. Data came from immunoSEQ multiplex PCR; TCRdb stores just in-frame clones and leaves some out. The table has approximately 170,000 clones, 68% seen once; the top ten hold 4% to 5.5%. This TCR came from a woman younger than 35 in good health and CMV-seropositive. Material: PBMCs. The chain couples TRBV19 to TRBJ2-5; the D gene is possibly TRBD1 (6 bases). Near its end, the DNA agrees better with TRBJ2-7, so the J call may be wrong. The CDR3 DNA sequence: TGTGCCAGTAGTACAGGGGTCGGGTACGAGCAGTACTTC. This encodes CASSTGVGYEQYF.